This T cell receptor beta chain was captured in a study of blood T cell repertoires in COVID-19. As for the study in general: Donors in the United States, Italy and Spain gave samples during acute or convalescent COVID-19.

Using immunoSEQ multiplex PCR, the repertoire was profiled, and TCRdb retains in-frame clones only, with some absent. The top ten hold around 1.5% of the sample, which has about 410,000 clones, about 88% seen once. Between the trimmed V and J ends, which lost 8 bases and 7 bases, there was a span of 15 bases. In germline, CDR1 is MDHEN, CDR2 SYDVKM. The CDR3 runs 14 residues. The sample was peripheral blood. The origin of this receptor is a woman aged 40 to 49 with COVID-19, enrolled during active disease. The chain couples TRBV28 to TRBJ1-6, with D tentatively TRBD1 (6 bases). The CDR3 region is CASSWGTTNSPLHF. The CDR3 DNA reads TGTGCCAGCTCCTGGGGGACAACGAATTCACCCCTCCACTTT.